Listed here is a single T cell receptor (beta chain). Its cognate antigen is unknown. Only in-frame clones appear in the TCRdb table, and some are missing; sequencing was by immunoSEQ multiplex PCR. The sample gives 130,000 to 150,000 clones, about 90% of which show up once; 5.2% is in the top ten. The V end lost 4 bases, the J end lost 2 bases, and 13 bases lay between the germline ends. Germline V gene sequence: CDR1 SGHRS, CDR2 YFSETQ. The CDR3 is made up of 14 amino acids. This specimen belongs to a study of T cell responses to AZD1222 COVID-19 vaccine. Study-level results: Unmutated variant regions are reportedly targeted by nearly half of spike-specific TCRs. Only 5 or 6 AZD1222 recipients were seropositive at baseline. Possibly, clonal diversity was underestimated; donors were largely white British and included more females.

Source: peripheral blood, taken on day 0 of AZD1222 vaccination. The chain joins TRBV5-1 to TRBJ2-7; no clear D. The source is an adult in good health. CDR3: CASSPRTGPYEQYF. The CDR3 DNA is TGCGCCAGCAGCCCTAGGACGGGTCCCTACGAGCAGTACTTC. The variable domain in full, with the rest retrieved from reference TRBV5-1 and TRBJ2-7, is KAGVTQTPRYLIKTRGQQVTLSCSPISGHRSVSWYQQTPGQGLQFLFEYFSETQRNKGNFPGRFSGRQFSNSRSEMNVSTLELGDSALYLCASSPRTGPYEQYFGPGTRLTVT.